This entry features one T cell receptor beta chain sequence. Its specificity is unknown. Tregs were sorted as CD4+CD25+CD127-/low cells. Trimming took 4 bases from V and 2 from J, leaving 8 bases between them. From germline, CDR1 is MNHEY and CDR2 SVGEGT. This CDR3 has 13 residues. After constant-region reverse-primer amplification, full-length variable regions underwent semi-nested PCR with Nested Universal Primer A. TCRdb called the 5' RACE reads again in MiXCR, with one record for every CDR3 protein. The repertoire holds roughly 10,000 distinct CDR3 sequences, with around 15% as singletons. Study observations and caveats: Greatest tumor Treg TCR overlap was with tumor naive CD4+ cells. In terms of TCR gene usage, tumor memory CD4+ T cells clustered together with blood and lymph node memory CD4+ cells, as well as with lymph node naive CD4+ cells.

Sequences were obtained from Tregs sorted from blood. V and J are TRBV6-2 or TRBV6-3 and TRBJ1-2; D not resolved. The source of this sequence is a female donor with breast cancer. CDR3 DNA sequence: TGTGCCAGCAGTTCCCAAAGCAACTATGGCTACACCTTC. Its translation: CASSSQSNYGYTF.